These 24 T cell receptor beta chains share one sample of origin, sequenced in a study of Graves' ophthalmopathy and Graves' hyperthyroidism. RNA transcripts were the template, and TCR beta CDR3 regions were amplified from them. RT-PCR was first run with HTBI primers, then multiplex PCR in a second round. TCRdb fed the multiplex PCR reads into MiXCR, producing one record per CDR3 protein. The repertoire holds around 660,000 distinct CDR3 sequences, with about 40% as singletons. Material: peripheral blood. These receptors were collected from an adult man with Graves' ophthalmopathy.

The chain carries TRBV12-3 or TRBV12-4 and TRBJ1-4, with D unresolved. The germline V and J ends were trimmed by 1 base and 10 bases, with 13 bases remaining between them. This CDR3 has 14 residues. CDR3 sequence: CASSLEAKDGKLFF. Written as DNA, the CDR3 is TGTGCCAGCAGTTTAGAAGCAAAGGATGGAAAACTGTTTTTT.

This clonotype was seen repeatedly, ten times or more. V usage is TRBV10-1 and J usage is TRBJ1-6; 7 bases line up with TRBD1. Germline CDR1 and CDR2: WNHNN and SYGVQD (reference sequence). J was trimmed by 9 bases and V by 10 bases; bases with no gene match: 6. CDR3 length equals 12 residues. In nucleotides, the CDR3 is TGCGCCACCGGGACAGCCTGTTCACCCCTCCACTTT. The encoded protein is CATGTACSPLHF.

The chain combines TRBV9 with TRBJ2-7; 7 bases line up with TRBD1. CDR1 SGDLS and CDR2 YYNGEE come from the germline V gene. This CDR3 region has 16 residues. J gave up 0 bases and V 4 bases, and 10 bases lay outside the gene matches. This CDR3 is CASSQVLQGPSYEQYF. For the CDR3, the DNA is TGTGCCAGCAGCCAAGTACTACAGGGGCCCTCCTACGAGCAGTACTTC. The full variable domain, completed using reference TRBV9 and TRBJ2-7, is DSGVTQTPKHLITATGQRVTLRCSPRSGDLSVYWYQQSLDQGLQFLIQYYNGEERAKGNILERFSAQQFPDLHSELNLSSLELGDSALYFCASSQVLQGPSYEQYFGPGTRLTVT.

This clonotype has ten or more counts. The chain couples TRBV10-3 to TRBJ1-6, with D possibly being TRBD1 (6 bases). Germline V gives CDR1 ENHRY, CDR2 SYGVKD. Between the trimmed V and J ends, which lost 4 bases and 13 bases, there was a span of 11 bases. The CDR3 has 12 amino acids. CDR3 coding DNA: TGTGCCATCAGTGGGGGGGCTCGGCCCCTCCACTTT. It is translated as CAISGGARPLHF.

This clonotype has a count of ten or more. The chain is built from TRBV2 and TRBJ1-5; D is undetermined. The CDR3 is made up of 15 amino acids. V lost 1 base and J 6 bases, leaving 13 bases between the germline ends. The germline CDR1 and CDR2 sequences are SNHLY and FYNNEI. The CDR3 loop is CASSEVWGSGQPQHF. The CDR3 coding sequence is TGTGCCAGCAGTGAAGTCTGGGGTTCCGGTCAGCCCCAGCATTTT.

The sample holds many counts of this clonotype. CDR3 protein: CATKDAGNTIYF. CDR3 DNA sequence: TGTGCCACCAAAGACGCCGGAAACACCATATATTTT. The rearrangement links TRBV24-1 to TRBJ1-3, with no clear D. The CDR3 loop spans 12 amino acids. The germline V gene has CDR1 KGHDR and CDR2 SFDVKD. Trimming removed 8 bases at V and 4 bases at J, with 8 bases between.

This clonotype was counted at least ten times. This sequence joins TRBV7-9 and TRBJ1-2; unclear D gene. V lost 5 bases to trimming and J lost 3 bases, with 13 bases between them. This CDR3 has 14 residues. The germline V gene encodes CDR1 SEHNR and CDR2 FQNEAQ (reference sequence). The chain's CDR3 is CASSGGRNYYGYTF. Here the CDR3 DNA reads TGTGCCAGCAGCGGAGGGAGGAACTACTATGGCTACACCTTC.

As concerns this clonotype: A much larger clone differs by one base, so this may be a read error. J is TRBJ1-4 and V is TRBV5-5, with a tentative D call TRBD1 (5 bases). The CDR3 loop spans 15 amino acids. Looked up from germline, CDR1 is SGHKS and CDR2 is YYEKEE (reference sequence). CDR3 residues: CASSQAVGEDEKLLF. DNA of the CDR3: TGTGCCAGCAGCCAGGCCGTAGGGGAGGATGAAAAACTGCTTTTT.

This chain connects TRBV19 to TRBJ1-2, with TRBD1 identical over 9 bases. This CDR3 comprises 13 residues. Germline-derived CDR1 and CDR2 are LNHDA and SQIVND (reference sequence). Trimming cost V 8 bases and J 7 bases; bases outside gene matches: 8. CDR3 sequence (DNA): TGTGCCAGTGCGGACAGGGGACGCGGTGGCTACACCTTC. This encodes CASADRGRGGYTF.

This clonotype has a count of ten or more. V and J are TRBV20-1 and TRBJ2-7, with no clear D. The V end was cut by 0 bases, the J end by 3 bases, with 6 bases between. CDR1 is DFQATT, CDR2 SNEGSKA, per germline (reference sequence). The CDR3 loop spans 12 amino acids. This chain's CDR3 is CSARDGSYEQYF. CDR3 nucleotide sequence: TGCAGTGCTAGAGATGGCAGCTACGAGCAGTACTTC.

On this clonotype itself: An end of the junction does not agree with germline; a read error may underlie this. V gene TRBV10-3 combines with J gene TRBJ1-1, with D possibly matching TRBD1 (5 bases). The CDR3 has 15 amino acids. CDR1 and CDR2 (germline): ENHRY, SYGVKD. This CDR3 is CASSEGTGPPTRAFF. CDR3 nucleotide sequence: TGTGCCAGCAGTGAGGGGACGGGACCACCAACGCGAGCTTTCTTT.

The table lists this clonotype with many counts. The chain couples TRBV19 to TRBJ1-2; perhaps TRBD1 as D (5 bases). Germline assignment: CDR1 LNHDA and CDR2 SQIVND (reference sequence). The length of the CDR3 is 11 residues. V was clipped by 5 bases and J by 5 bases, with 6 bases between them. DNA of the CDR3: TGTGCCAGTAGTGGGGGTTATGGCTACACCTTC. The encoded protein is CASSGGYGYTF. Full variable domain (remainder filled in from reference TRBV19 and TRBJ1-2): DGGITQSPKYLFRKEGQNVTLSCEQNLNHDAMYWYRQDPGQGLRLIYYSQIVNDFQKGDIAEGYSVSREKKESFPLTVTSAQKNPTAFYLCASSGGYGYTFGSGTRLTVV.

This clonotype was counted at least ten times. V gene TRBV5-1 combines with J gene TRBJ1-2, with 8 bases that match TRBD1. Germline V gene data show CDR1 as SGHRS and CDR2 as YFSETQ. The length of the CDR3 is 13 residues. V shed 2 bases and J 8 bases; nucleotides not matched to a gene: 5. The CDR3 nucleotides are TGCGCCAGCAGCTTCGACAGGGGAGAAGGCTACACCTTC. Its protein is CASSFDRGEGYTF.

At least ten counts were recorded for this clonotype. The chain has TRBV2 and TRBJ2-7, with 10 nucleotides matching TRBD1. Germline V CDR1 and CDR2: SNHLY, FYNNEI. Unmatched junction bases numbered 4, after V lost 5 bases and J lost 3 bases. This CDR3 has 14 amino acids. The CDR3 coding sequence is TGTGCCAGCAGTCAGGGACAGGGGTACTACGAGCAGTACTTC. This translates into CASSQGQGYYEQYF.

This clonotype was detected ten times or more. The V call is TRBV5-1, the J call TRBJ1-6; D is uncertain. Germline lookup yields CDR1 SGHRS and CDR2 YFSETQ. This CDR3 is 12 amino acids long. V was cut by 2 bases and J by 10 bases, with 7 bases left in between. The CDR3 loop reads CASSFPGSPLHF. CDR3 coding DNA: TGCGCCAGCAGCTTCCCAGGATCACCCCTCCACTTT.

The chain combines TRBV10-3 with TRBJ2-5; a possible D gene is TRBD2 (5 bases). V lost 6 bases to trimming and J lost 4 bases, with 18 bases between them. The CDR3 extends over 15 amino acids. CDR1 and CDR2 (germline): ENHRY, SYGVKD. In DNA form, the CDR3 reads TGTGCCATCAGCTCCACCGGCGTCGAGGGAGAGACCCAGTACTTC. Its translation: CAISSTGVEGETQYF.

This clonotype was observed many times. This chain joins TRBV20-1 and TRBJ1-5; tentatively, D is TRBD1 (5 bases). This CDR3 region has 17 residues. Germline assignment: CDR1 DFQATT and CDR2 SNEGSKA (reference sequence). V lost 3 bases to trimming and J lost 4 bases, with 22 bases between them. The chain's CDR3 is CSASPSPTDSPNQPQHF. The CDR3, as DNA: TGCAGTGCTAGCCCAAGCCCTACTGACAGCCCGAATCAGCCCCAGCATTTT.

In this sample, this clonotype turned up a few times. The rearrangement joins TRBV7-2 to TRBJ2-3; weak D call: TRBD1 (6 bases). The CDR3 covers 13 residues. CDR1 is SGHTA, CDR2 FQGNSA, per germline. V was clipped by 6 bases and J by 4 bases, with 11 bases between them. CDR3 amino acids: CASSVTGPDTQYF. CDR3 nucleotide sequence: TGTGCCAGCAGTGTAACAGGGCCAGATACGCAGTATTTT.

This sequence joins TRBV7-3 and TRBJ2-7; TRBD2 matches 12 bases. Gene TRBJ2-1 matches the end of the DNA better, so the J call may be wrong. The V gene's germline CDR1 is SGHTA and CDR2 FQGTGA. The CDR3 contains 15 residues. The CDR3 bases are TGTGCCAGCAGCTTAACGGGACTAGCGGGCGACGAGCAGTTCTTC. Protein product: CASSLTGLAGDEQFF.

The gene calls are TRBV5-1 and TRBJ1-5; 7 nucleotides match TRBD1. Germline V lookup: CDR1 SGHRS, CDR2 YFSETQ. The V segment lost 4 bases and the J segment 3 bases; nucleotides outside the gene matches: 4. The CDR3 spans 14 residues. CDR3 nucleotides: TGCGCCAGCAGCCAGGGACAGCCCAATCAGCCCCAGCATTTT. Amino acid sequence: CASSQGQPNQPQHF.

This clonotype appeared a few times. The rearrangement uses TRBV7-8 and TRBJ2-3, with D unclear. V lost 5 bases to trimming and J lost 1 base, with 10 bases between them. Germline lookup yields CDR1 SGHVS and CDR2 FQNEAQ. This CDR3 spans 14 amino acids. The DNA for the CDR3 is TGTGCCAGCAGCCCCTTTGGCGGCACAGATACGCAGTATTTT. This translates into CASSPFGGTDTQYF.

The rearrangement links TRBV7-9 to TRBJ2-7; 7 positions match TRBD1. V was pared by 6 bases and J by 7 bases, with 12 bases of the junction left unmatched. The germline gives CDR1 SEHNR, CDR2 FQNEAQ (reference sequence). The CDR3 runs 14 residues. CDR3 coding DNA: TGTGCCAGCAGTCGACAGGGTTGGACCGGGGAGCAGTACTTC. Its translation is CASSRQGWTGEQYF.

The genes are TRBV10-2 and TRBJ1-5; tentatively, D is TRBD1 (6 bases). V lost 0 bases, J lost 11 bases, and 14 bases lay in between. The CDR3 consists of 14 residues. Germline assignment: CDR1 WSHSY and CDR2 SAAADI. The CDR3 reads CASSESAGVATQHF. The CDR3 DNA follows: TGCGCCAGCAGTGAGTCGGCAGGGGTTGCGACCCAGCATTTT.

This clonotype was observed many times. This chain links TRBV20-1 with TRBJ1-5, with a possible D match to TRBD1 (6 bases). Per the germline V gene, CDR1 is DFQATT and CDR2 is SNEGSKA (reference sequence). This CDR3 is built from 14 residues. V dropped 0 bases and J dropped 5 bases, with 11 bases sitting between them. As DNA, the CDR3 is TGCAGTGCTAGAGATCGCAGGGGTGATCAGCCCCAGCATTTT. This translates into CSARDRRGDQPQHF.